Listed here is a single T cell receptor beta chain. What it binds is not known. The data originate from a study of OX40 agonist ivuxolimab in advanced cancers. Study context: Anti-PD-1, anti-PD-L1 or anti-CTLA-4 therapy given earlier was allowed, and roughly 40% had some.

Study observations and caveats: The specificity for antigen of the expanded peripheral T cells was not determined.

Measured with immunoSEQ multiplex PCR; TCRdb has only the in-frame clones, and not every one. The table lists roughly 50,000 clones, 87% of them singletons, with 0.37% in the top ten. The germline CDR1 and CDR2 sequences are SGHDN and FVKESK. Trimming cost V 2 bases and J 2 bases, with 12 bases left between them. The length of the CDR3 is 15 residues. If patients had autoimmune disease history or systemic immunosuppression, they were excluded. Sequencing was performed on CD4+ or CD8+ T cells sorted from blood, taken in a trial of the OX40 agonist ivuxolimab. The sequence was obtained from an adult with an advanced solid tumor such as melanoma, head and neck, liver or kidney cancer. The chain recombines TRBV14 with TRBJ1-1, with a tentative D call TRBD1 (6 bases). The DNA of the CDR3 is TGTGCCAGCAGCCAACGGGGGGCGCGAAACACTGAAGCTTTCTTT. It is translated as CASSQRGARNTEAFF.